This paragraph reports one T cell receptor (beta chain). Its specificity is unknown. The record originates from a study of cytomegalovirus exposure and HLA in healthy donors. Germline V lookup: CDR1 SGDLS, CDR2 YYNGEE. The V gene end was trimmed by 0 bases and the J gene end by 0 bases; junction bases not matched to a gene: 9. CDR3 length equals 19 residues. General observations from the study: 150 to 200 TCR beta chains were listed as cytomegalovirus-associated.

The PCR contained 60 Vbeta and 13 Jbeta primers. Clones were sequenced by immunoSEQ multiplex PCR, and TCRdb holds only the in-frame ones, with some missing. The data contain approximately 100,000 clones, around 85% of them singletons. The genes are TRBV9 and TRBJ2-6; 7 positions agree with TRBD1. Sample: PBMCs. The source of this sequence is a man under 40 in good health and CMV-seronegative. The CDR3 is CASSVGQGADSSGANVLTF. Here the CDR3 DNA reads TGTGCCAGCAGCGTAGGACAGGGAGCTGATTCCTCTGGGGCCAACGTCCTGACTTTC.